This TCR beta chain was retrieved from a study of blood T cell repertoires in COVID-19. About the research overall: The study drew acute and convalescent COVID-19 samples from the United States, Italy and Spain. PBMCs, B-cell-depleted T cells, or T cells were the source of the cDNA or gDNA that made up the material.

This clone was detected only once. Study processing details: Researchers report that nucleated cell counts were estimated from reference gene primer amplification. The assay was immunoSEQ multiplex PCR, and TCRdb's table has in-frame clones only and misses some. The DNA was the basis for D and trimming; V, J and clone size are from that table. Of approximately 210,000 clones detected, about 85% appear once; the ten largest clones hold about 1.8%. CDR1 SGDLS and CDR2 YYNGEE come from the germline V gene. The CDR3 sequence is 15 residues long. The V and J ends lost 3 bases and 6 bases, in that order; junction bases with no gene match: 12.

The chain is built from TRBV9 and TRBJ2-7; the match to TRBD1 covers 7 bases. The TCR was taken from a man aged 65 to 79 with acute or convalescent COVID-19. Sequenced: peripheral blood. The CDR3: CASSGRTGGATEQYF. The CDR3 DNA follows: TGTGCCAGCAGCGGAAGGACAGGTGGGGCTACCGAGCAGTACTTC. Full variable domain (rest looked up from reference TRBV9 and TRBJ2-7): DSGVTQTPKHLITATGQRVTLRCSPRSGDLSVYWYQQSLDQGLQFLIQYYNGEERAKGNILERFSAQQFPDLHSELNLSSLELGDSALYFCASSGRTGGATEQYFGPGTRLTVT.